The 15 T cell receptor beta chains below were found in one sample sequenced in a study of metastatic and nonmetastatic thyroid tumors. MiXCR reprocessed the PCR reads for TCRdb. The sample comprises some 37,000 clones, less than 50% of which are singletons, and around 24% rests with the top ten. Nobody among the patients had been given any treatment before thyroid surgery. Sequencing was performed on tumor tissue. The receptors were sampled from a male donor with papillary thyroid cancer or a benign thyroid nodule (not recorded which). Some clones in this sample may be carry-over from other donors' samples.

The DNA of the CDR3 is TGTGCCAGCAGCCAAGACGGACCTAACTATGGCTACACCTTC. Residues: CASSQDGPNYGYTF. The chain recombines TRBV11-1 with TRBJ1-2; D gene unclear. Germline lookup yields CDR1 SGHAT and CDR2 FQDESV (reference sequence). V lost 5 bases and J lost 0, with 10 bases in between. The CDR3 covers 14 residues.

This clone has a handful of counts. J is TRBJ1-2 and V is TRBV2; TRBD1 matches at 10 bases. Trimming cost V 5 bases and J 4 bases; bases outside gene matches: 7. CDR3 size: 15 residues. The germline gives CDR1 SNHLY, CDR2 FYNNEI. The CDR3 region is CASSRQGATTYGYTF. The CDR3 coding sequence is TGTGCCAGCAGTCGACAGGGGGCTACAACCTATGGCTACACCTTC.

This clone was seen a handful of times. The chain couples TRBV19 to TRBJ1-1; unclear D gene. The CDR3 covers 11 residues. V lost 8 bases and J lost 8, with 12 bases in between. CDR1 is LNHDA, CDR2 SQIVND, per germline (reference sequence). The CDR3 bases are TGTGCCAGTGCCGAGACTTACGAAGCTTTCTTT. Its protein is CASAETYEAFF.

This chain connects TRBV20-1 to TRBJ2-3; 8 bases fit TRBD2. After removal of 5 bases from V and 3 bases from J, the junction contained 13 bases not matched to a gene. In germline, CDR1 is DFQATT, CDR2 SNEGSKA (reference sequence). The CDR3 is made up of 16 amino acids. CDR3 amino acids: CSARTGRGAATDTQYF. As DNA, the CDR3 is TGCAGTGCTCGAACGGGGCGGGGGGCAGCAACAGATACGCAGTATTTT.

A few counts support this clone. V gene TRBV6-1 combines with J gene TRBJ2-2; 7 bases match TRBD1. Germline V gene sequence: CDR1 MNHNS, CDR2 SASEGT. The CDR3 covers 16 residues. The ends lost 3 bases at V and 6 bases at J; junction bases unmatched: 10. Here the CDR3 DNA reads TGTGCCAGCAGTGAGAGGGACAGAGGATGGGCCGGGGAGCTGTTTTTT. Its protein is CASSERDRGWAGELFF.

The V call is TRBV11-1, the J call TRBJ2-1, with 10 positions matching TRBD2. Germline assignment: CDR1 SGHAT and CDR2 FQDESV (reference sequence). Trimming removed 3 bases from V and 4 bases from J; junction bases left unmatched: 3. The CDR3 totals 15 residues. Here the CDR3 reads CASSFGTSDYNEQFF. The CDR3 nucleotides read TGTGCCAGCAGCTTTGGGACTAGCGATTACAATGAGCAGTTCTTC. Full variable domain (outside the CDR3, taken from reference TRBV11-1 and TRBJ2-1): EAEVAQSPRYKITEKSQAVAFWCDPISGHATLYWYRQILGQGPELLVQFQDESVVDDSQLPKDRFSAERLKGVDSTLKIQPAELGDSAMYLCASSFGTSDYNEQFFGPGTRLTVL.

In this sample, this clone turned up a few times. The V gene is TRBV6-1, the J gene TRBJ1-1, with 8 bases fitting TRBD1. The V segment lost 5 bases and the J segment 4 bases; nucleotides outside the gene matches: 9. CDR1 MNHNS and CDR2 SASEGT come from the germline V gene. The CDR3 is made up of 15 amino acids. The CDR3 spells CASSTNSDRGTEAFF. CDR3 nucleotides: TGTGCCAGCAGTACAAACTCTGACAGGGGCACTGAAGCTTTCTTT.

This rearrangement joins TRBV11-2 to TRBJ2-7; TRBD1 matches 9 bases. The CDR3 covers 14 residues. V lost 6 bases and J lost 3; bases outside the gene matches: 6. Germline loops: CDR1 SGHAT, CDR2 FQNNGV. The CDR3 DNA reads TGTGCCAGCAGACCGGGACAGGGACTCTACGAGCAGTACTTC. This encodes CASRPGQGLYEQYF.

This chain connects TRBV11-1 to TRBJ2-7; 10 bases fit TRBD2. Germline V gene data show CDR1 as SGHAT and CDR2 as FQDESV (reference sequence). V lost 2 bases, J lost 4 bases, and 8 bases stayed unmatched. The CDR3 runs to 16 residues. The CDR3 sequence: CASSLSPSSGRYEQYF. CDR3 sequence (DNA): TGTGCCAGCAGCTTAAGTCCCTCTAGCGGGAGATACGAGCAGTACTTC.

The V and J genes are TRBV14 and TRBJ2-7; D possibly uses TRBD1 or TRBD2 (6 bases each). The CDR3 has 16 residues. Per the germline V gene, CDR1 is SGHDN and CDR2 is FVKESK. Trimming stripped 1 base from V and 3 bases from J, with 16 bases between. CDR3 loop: CASSQGRGGLGYEQYF. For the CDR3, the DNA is TGTGCCAGCAGCCAAGGTCGTGGGGGGCTAGGCTACGAGCAGTACTTC.

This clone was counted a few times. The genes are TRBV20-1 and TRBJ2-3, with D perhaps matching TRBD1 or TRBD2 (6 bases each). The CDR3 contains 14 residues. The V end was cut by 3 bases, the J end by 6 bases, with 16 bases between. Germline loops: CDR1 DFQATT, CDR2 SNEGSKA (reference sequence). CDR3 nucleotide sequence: TGCAGTGCTAGTGGGGGGCTAGCCCTCGATACGCAGTATTTT. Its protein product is CSASGGLALDTQYF.

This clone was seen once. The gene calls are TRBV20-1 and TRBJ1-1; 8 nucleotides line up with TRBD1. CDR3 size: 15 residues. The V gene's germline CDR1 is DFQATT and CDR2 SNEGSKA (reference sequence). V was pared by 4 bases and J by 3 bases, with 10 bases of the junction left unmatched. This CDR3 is CSATQTQGADTEAFF. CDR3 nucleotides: TGCAGTGCTACCCAGACCCAGGGGGCCGACACTGAAGCTTTCTTT.

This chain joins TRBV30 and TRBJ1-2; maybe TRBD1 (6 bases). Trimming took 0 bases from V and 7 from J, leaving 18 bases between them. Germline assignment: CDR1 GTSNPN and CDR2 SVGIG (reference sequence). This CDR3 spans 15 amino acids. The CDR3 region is CAWSVLLGGPGGYTF. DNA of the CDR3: TGTGCCTGGAGTGTACTATTGGGGGGGCCGGGTGGCTACACCTTC.

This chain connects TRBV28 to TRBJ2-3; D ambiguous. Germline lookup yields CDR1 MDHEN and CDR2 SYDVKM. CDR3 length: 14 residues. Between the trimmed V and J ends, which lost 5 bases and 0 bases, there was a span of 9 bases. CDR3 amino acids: CASSDYSSTDTQYF. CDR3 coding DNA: TGTGCCAGCAGTGATTACTCTAGCACAGATACGCAGTATTTT.

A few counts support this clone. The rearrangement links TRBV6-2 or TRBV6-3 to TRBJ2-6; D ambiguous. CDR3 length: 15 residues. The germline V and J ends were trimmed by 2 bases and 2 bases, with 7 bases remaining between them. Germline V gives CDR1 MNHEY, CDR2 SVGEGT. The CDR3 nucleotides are TGTGCCAGCAGTTACGCGGAAACTGGGGCCAACGTCCTGACTTTC. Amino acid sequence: CASSYAETGANVLTF.